This TCR beta chain is drawn from a study of blood T cell repertoires in COVID-19. For the study at large: Collection of acute and convalescent COVID-19 samples took place in the United States, Italy and Spain. In each case, the material was cDNA or gDNA derived from T cells, B-cell-depleted T cells, or PBMCs.

The Seattle patients joined while their infection was active and were tracked longitudinally afterward. Trimming removed 7 bases at V and 0 bases at J, with 18 bases between. CDR1 is SEHNR and CDR2 is FQNEAQ in the germline V gene (reference sequence). The CDR3 extends over 16 amino acids. Data came from immunoSEQ multiplex PCR; TCRdb stores just in-frame clones and leaves some out. Among roughly 120,000 clones listed, nearly 90% were seen once. This receptor was obtained from an older woman with COVID-19, enrolled during active disease. The chain carries TRBV7-9 and TRBJ1-2; D not certain. Input material: peripheral blood. CDR3 sequence reads: CASNEWRGSPNYGYTF. The DNA of the CDR3 is TGTGCCAGCAACGAGTGGAGAGGGAGTCCTAACTATGGCTACACCTTC.